The text below deals with one TCR beta chain. The antigen remains undetermined. This record comes from a study of T cell responses to AZD1222 COVID-19 vaccine. Whole-study findings and limits: Possibly, clonal diversity was underestimated; donors were largely white British and included more females.

The germline gives CDR1 SGHRS, CDR2 YFSETQ. The CDR3 totals 12 residues. Between the trimmed V and J ends, which lost 0 bases and 7 bases, there was a span of 7 bases. Here immunoSEQ multiplex PCR was the method, and the copy in TCRdb shows in-frame clones only, minus some. The top ten hold roughly 3.1% of the sample, which has over 110,000 clones, about 92% seen once. This specimen consisted of peripheral blood, obtained on day 0 of AZD1222 vaccination. The chain couples TRBV5-1 to TRBJ1-2; D remains ambiguous. The origin of this receptor is an adult in good health. The CDR3 loop reads CASSLEDGGYTF. The CDR3 nucleotides read TGCGCCAGCAGCTTGGAGGATGGTGGCTACACCTTC.